The next 18 T cell receptor beta chains were all read from a single sample in a study of beta chain features in type 1 diabetes. The sequenced template was cDNA made from the entire isolated RNA. Assay used: immunoSEQ multiplex PCR; TCRdb lists only in-frame clones, some missing. The sample gives 500,000 to 650,000 clones, roughly 12% of which show up once; more than 0.09% is in the top ten. Findings and limits, study-wide: Across all four CD4+ subsets, people with type 1 diabetes showed modestly shorter TCRB CDR3s.

Their target antigens are unknown. The specimen sequenced was naive CD4+ T cells from blood. The receptor set was obtained from a man aged 25-45 years with type 1 diabetes.

V is TRBV18 and J is TRBJ2-3; D gene uncertain. Germline CDR1 KGHSH, CDR2 LQKENI. V gave up 3 bases and J gave up 6 bases, with 13 bases separating them. The CDR3 contains 14 residues. For the CDR3, the DNA is TGTGCCAGCTCACCCACGTCTGGGTACGATACGCAGTATTTT. The encoded protein is CASSPTSGYDTQYF.

The chain carries TRBV11-3 and TRBJ2-6; D unresolved. Trimming left V 4 bases short and J 0 bases short, with 7 bases between. The CDR3 consists of 15 residues. Germline-derived CDR1 and CDR2 are SGHNT and YENEEA. CDR3 nucleotides: TGTGCCAGCAGCTCAGGAACCTCTGGGGCCAACGTCCTGACTTTC. Translating gives CASSSGTSGANVLTF.

V is TRBV2 and J is TRBJ2-3; TRBD2 is a possible D gene (5 bases). Germline V lookup: CDR1 SNHLY, CDR2 FYNNEI. CDR3 size: 12 residues. V was pared by 11 bases and J by 7 bases, with 16 bases between. The CDR3 is CASAAVRNTQYF. The DNA of the CDR3 is TGTGCCTCAGCAGCGGTCAGGAATACGCAGTATTTT. Drawing the rest from reference TRBV2 and TRBJ2-3, the complete variable domain is EPEVTQTPSHQVTQMGQEVILRCVPISNHLYFYWYRQILGQKVEFLVSFYNNEISEKSEIFDDQFSVERPDGSNFTLKIRSTKLEDSAMYFCASAAVRNTQYFGPGTRLTVL.

This rearrangement joins TRBV5-4 to TRBJ2-2; D unresolved. V was clipped by 4 bases and J by 2 bases, with 9 bases between them. Germline V gene lookup returns CDR1 SGHNT and CDR2 YYREEE (reference sequence). The CDR3 runs 14 residues. Here the CDR3 reads CASSLDSNTGELFF. The CDR3 DNA sequence: TGTGCCAGCAGCCTTGATAGTAACACCGGGGAGCTGTTTTTT.

V gene TRBV7-2 combines with J gene TRBJ1-6; D gene uncertain. CDR3 length: 17 residues. V dropped 5 bases and J dropped 6 bases, with 20 bases sitting between them. Germline V gene data show CDR1 as SGHTA and CDR2 as FQGNSA. The CDR3 spells CASSPTMEAAPNSPLHF. The CDR3 nucleotides are TGTGCCAGCAGCCCTACGATGGAGGCAGCGCCTAATTCACCCCTCCACTTT. Full variable domain (remainder filled in from reference TRBV7-2 and TRBJ1-6): GAGVSQSPSNKVTEKGKDVELRCDPISGHTALYWYRQSLGQGLEFLIYFQGNSAPDKSGLPSDRFSAERTGGSVSTLTIQRTQQEDSAVYLCASSPTMEAAPNSPLHFGNGTRLTVT.

This clone has more than one count but fewer than ten. This chain joins TRBV9 and TRBJ2-2; 10 positions match TRBD2. Germline trimming cut 9 bases from V and 7 bases from J; bases unmatched to any gene: 6. Germline assignment: CDR1 SGDLS and CDR2 YYNGEE. This CDR3 comprises 13 residues. The DNA for the CDR3 is TGTGCCACCTCTGGGACTAGCGTCGGGGAGCTGTTTTTT. Protein product: CATSGTSVGELFF. Using reference TRBV9 and TRBJ2-2 for the parts outside the CDR3, the full variable domain is DSGVTQTPKHLITATGQRVTLRCSPRSGDLSVYWYQQSLDQGLQFLIQYYNGEERAKGNILERFSAQQFPDLHSELNLSSLELGDSALYFCATSGTSVGELFFGEGSRLTVL.

This clone was seen only a few times. This sample also contains other DNA sequences that code for the same CDR3. The chain joins TRBV6-5 to TRBJ1-2; D might be TRBD1 (5 bases). Trimming cost V 2 bases and J 4 bases, with 8 bases left between them. Germline assignment: CDR1 MNHEY and CDR2 SVGAGI. The CDR3 consists of 13 residues. The chain's CDR3 is CASSYRGLYGYTF. CDR3 nucleotides: TGTGCCAGCAGTTACCGGGGACTCTATGGCTACACCTTC.

This clone was observed a handful of times. The rearrangement uses TRBV2 and TRBJ1-2, with D possibly TRBD1 on 6 matching bases. Trimming took off 6 bases at V and 4 bases at J, with 9 bases between the two ends. Germline V gives CDR1 SNHLY, CDR2 FYNNEI. This CDR3 is built from 12 residues. CDR3 coding DNA: TGTGCCAGCAGGGGGACATCCTATGGCTACACCTTC. Encoded protein: CASRGTSYGYTF.

This rearrangement joins TRBV27 to TRBJ2-7, with a possible D match to TRBD2 (5 bases). This CDR3 region has 13 residues. Trimming pared 7 bases from V and 1 base from J, leaving 11 bases between. Germline V CDR1 and CDR2: MNHEY, SMNVEV (reference sequence). The CDR3 nucleotides are TGTGCCAGCAAGCGACCGGGGTCCTACGAGCAGTACTTC. This gives the protein CASKRPGSYEQYF.

V is TRBV7-8 and J is TRBJ2-7, with 12 bases that match TRBD2. This CDR3 is 16 amino acids long. V was pared by 3 bases and J by 3 bases, with 6 bases of the junction left unmatched. Germline V CDR1 and CDR2: SGHVS, FQNEAQ. The CDR3 DNA reads TGTGCCAGCAGCTTCCAGACTAGCGGGGGTTTCTACGAGCAGTACTTC. Translating gives CASSFQTSGGFYEQYF.

The rearrangement uses TRBV7-9 and TRBJ2-5; 8 positions agree with TRBD1. V was pared by 2 bases and J by 5 bases, with 10 bases of the junction left unmatched. The CDR3 is 16 residues long. Germline CDR1 SEHNR, CDR2 FQNEAQ (reference sequence). The CDR3 DNA is TGTGCCAGCAGCTTAAAGTTCCAGGGGGCAGGGGAGACCCAGTACTTC. This encodes CASSLKFQGAGETQYF.

This clone has a handful of counts. The chain has TRBV7-9 and TRBJ1-2, with unresolved D. Germline CDR1 SEHNR, CDR2 FQNEAQ (reference sequence). This CDR3 has 13 residues. V was trimmed by 2 bases and J by 6 bases, leaving 10 bases between them. CDR3 in DNA: TGTGCCAGCAGCTTACGGCAGGTGGATGGCTACACCTTC. It is translated as CASSLRQVDGYTF.

This clone was detected only a few times. The rearrangement links TRBV30 to TRBJ1-4, with no clear D. Trimming pared 3 bases from V and 7 bases from J, leaving 12 bases between. The length of the CDR3 is 13 residues. Germline CDR1 GTSNPN, CDR2 SVGIG (reference sequence). CDR3 DNA sequence: TGTGCCTGGAGCGCGCTCTTACCTGAAAAACTGTTTTTT. The encoded protein is CAWSALLPEKLFF.

J is TRBJ2-4 and V is TRBV2; TRBD1 aligns across 7 bases. Per the germline V gene, CDR1 is SNHLY and CDR2 is FYNNEI. The junction had 19 bases not matched to a gene; V was cut back by 5 bases and J by 0 bases. The CDR3 has 20 amino acids. CDR3: CASSNGRDSRRSLAKNIQYF. The CDR3 region has the DNA TGTGCCAGCAGTAACGGCCGGGACAGCAGAAGATCCTTAGCCAAAAACATTCAGTACTTC.

The chain employs TRBV19 and TRBJ1-1; maybe TRBD1 (5 bases). The CDR3 runs to 13 residues. V lost 5 bases, J lost 5 bases, and 12 bases lay in between. From germline, CDR1 is LNHDA and CDR2 SQIVND (reference sequence). The CDR3 here is CASSLTRTTEAFF. In nucleotides, the CDR3 is TGTGCCAGTAGTCTAACTCGGACAACTGAAGCTTTCTTT.

This rearrangement joins TRBV19 to TRBJ1-1; D is unclear. The germline V and J ends were trimmed by 3 bases and 5 bases, with 16 bases remaining between them. Germline V CDR1 and CDR2: LNHDA, SQIVND (reference sequence). The CDR3 runs 15 residues. The CDR3 here is CASSIGQTLRTEAFF. Here the CDR3 DNA reads TGTGCCAGTAGTATTGGGCAGACCCTGAGGACTGAAGCTTTCTTT.

In this sample, this clone turned up a few times. The chain links TRBV29-1 to TRBJ1-4; TRBD1 matches at 8 bases. The CDR3 consists of 12 residues. J lost 5 bases, V lost 6 bases, and 2 bases had no gene match. CDR1 is SQVTM and CDR2 is ANQGSEA in the germline V gene. The CDR3 here is CSVGQENEKLFF. The CDR3 DNA sequence: TGCAGCGTGGGACAGGAGAATGAAAAACTGTTTTTT.

This sequence joins TRBV5-6 and TRBJ2-5, with D perhaps TRBD2 (5 bases). The ends were cut back, 1 base at V and 1 base at J, with 14 bases in the middle. The CDR3 covers 16 residues. Germline V gives CDR1 SGHDT, CDR2 YYEEEE. The CDR3 DNA is TGTGCCAGCAGCTTGAGAGGGAATACCCTCCAAGAGACCCAGTACTTC. Its protein product is CASSLRGNTLQETQYF. Full variable domain (missing parts from reference TRBV5-6 and TRBJ2-5): DAGVTQSPTHLIKTRGQQVTLRCSPKSGHDTVSWYQQALGQGPQFIFQYYEEEERQRGNFPDRFSGHQFPNYSSELNVNALLLGDSALYLCASSLRGNTLQETQYFGPGTRLLVL.